Shown below are 13 T cell receptor beta chains from a single sample sequenced in a study of TIL therapy for anti-PD-1-resistant metastatic lung cancer. Time point denoted: pre-treatment sample, taken before nivolumab and TIL therapy. The libraries were made with immunoSEQ v3. The method was immunoSEQ multiplex PCR; TCRdb's version includes in-frame clones alone and lacks a portion of them. Here the sample spans about 36,000 clones, more than 60% being singletons. This material consisted of blood, taken at baseline. The receptor set was obtained from a person aged 25-85 years with non-small cell lung cancer.

V and J are TRBV7-2 and TRBJ2-5, with 7 bases that match TRBD1. CDR3 length: 14 amino acids. J gave up 5 bases and V 5 bases, and 8 bases lay outside the gene matches. CDR1 SGHTA and CDR2 FQGNSA come from the germline V gene. CDR3: CASSKQTGLETQYF. The CDR3 DNA sequence: TGTGCCAGCAGCAAACAGACAGGGCTGGAGACCCAGTACTTC.

The CDR3 reads CSVEGFGQGWNEQFF. The CDR3 region has the DNA TGCAGCGTTGAGGGTTTCGGACAGGGGTGGAATGAGCAGTTCTTC. The chain couples TRBV29-1 to TRBJ2-1, with 9 bases aligning to TRBD1. Germline V lookup: CDR1 SQVTM, CDR2 ANQGSEA. The V gene end was trimmed by 3 bases and the J gene end by 7 bases; junction bases not matched to a gene: 10. CDR3 length equals 15 residues.

This clone was observed a single time. CDR3: CASSHGAGGTDTQYF. CDR3 nucleotides: TGCGCCAGCAGCCATGGGGCGGGGGGCACAGATACGCAGTATTTT. The gene calls are TRBV4-3 and TRBJ2-3, with 7 bases identical to TRBD2. The CDR3 totals 15 residues. V lost 3 bases and J lost 1; bases outside the gene matches: 4. CDR1 and CDR2 (germline): LGHNA, YSLEER.

CDR3 sequence reads: CASRPKDRLGTEAFF. The CDR3 coding sequence is TGTGCCAGCAGACCTAAAGACAGGTTGGGCACTGAAGCTTTCTTT. The chain uses TRBV7-9 and TRBJ1-1, with TRBD1 as a possible D gene (6 bases). The CDR3 is 15 residues long. V was trimmed by 6 bases and J by 4 bases, leaving 18 bases between them. The germline CDR1 and CDR2 sequences are SEHNR and FQNEAQ (reference sequence). The variable domain in full, with the rest retrieved from reference TRBV7-9 and TRBJ1-1, is DTGVSQNPRHKITKRGQNVTFRCDPISEHNRLYWYRQTLGQGPEFLTYFQNEAQLEKSRLLSDRFSAERPKGSFSTLEIQRTEQGDSAMYLCASRPKDRLGTEAFFGQGTRLTVV.

The gene calls are TRBV7-3 and TRBJ2-5; no clear D. This CDR3 has 14 amino acids. Germline lookup yields CDR1 SGHTA and CDR2 FQGTGA. With 0 bases removed from V and 2 bases from J, the gap between germline ends came to 7 bases. The CDR3: CASSLTGSQETQYF. The CDR3 DNA sequence: TGTGCCAGCAGCTTAACGGGCTCGCAAGAGACCCAGTACTTC.

The table lists this clone with a few counts. The rearrangement joins TRBV5-4 to TRBJ1-1; D ambiguous. Deletions cut 4 bases from V and 0 bases from J, with 13 bases between. CDR1 and CDR2 (germline): SGHNT, YYREEE (reference sequence). CDR3 length: 15 amino acids. CDR3 residues: CASSAGGRVNTEAFF. The CDR3 DNA reads TGTGCCAGCAGCGCGGGAGGTAGGGTGAACACTGAAGCTTTCTTT.

The V and J genes are TRBV6-1 and TRBJ2-1, with TRBD2 matching over 11 bases. This CDR3 has 15 amino acids. The V gene end was trimmed by 7 bases and the J gene end by 8 bases; junction bases not matched to a gene: 10. Germline values: CDR1 MNHNS, CDR2 SASEGT. The CDR3 nucleotides are TGTGCCAGCAATCTCCTAGCGGGAGGAATCTATGAGCAGTTCTTC. Amino acid sequence: CASNLLAGGIYEQFF.

This chain links TRBV7-2 with TRBJ1-6; D not certain. The germline V gene encodes CDR1 SGHTA and CDR2 FQGNSA. V was pared by 10 bases and J by 7 bases, with 20 bases between. There are 15 residues in the CDR3. CDR3 nucleotides: TGTGCCATCCCGGGCTCCGACAACCCGAATTCACCCCTCCACTTT. Translating it yields CAIPGSDNPNSPLHF.

The chain is built from TRBV7-8 and TRBJ2-2; no reliable D call. V was cut by 1 base and J by 4 bases, with 10 bases left in between. This CDR3 region has 15 residues. Per the germline V gene, CDR1 is SGHVS and CDR2 is FQNEAQ. The CDR3 loop is CASSLGRSFTGELFF. The CDR3 coding sequence is TGTGCCAGCAGCTTAGGGCGGTCCTTCACCGGGGAGCTGTTTTTT.

The V call is TRBV4-1, the J call TRBJ2-7; 12 bases fit TRBD2. The CDR3 extends over 15 amino acids. The ends lost 1 base at V and 5 bases at J; junction bases unmatched: 3. Looked up from germline, CDR1 is MGHRA and CDR2 is YSYEKL. CDR3 protein: CASSQGTSGNDEQYF. DNA for the CDR3: TGCGCCAGCAGCCAAGGGACTAGCGGGAACGACGAGCAGTACTTC.

J is TRBJ1-6 and V is TRBV5-1; 9 bases fit TRBD1. The CDR3 has 14 residues. Unmatched junction bases numbered 10, after V lost 5 bases and J lost 13 bases. CDR1 is SGHRS, CDR2 YFSETQ, per germline. CDR3 region: CASSTGTGTLPLHF. For the CDR3, the DNA is TGCGCCAGCAGTACCGGGACAGGGACGCTCCCCCTCCACTTT.

The gene calls are TRBV7-2 and TRBJ2-1; D uncertain. The CDR3 has 15 residues. Trimming shortened V by 1 base and J by 9 bases, and 16 bases separated the two germline ends. CDR1 is SGHTA, CDR2 FQGNSA, per germline. Here the CDR3 reads CASSLVSVGIGEQFF. For the CDR3, the DNA is TGTGCCAGCAGCTTAGTGTCGGTGGGAATAGGTGAGCAGTTCTTC.

This rearrangement joins TRBV28 to TRBJ1-2; D is unclear. This CDR3 is built from 15 residues. With 4 bases removed from V and 2 bases from J, the gap between germline ends came to 14 bases. Germline V gives CDR1 MDHEN, CDR2 SYDVKM. The CDR3 region has the DNA TGTGCCAGCAGTTCAATGGGAACAGTAAACTATGGCTACACCTTC. Protein sequence: CASSSMGTVNYGYTF.